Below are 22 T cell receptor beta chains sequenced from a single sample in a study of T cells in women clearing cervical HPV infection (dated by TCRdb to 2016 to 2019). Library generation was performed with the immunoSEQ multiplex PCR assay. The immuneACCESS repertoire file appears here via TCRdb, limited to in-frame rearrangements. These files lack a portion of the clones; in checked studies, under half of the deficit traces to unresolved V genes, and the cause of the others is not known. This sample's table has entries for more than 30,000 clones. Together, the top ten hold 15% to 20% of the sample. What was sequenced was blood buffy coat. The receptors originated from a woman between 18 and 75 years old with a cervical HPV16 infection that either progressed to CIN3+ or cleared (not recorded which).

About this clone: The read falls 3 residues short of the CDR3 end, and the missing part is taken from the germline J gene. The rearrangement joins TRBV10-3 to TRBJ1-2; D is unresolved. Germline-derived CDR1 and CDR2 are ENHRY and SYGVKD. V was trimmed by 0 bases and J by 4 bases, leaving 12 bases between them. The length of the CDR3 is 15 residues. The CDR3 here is CAISESVAEIYGYTF. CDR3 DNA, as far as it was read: TGTGCCATCAGTGAGTCAGTGGCAGAAATCTATGGC.

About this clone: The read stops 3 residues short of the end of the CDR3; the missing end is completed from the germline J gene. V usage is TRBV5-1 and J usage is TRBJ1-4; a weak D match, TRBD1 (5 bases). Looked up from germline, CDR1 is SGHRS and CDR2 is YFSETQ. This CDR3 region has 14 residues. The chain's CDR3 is CASGGDPGANVLFF. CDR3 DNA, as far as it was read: TGCGCCAGCGGGGGGGATCCTGGGGCCAACGTA.

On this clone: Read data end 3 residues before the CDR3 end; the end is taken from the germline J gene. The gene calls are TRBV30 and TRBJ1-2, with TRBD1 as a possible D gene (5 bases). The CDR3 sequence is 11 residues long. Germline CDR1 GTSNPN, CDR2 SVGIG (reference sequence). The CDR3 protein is CAWDSYNDYTF. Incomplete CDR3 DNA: TGTGCCTGGGACAGTTACAATGAC.

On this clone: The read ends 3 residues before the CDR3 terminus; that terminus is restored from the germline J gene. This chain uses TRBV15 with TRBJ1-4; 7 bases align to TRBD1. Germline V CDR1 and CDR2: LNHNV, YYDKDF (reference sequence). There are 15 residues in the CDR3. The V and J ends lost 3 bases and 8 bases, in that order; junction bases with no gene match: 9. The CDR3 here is CATSRGDSLLEKLFF. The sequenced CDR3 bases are TGTGCCACCAGCAGGGGGGACAGCTTACTAGAAAAA.

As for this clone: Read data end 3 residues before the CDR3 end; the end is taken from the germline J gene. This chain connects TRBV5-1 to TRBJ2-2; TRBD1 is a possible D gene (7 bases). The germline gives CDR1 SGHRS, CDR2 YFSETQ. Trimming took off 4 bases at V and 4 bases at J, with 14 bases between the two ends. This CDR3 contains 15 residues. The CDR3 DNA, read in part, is TGCGCCAGCAGCGATCCAGGGGGGAGCACCGGGGAG. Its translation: CASSDPGGSTGE. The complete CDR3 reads CASSDPGGSTGELFF.

CDR3 DNA, as far as it was read: TGCGCCAGCAGCTTGGGGGGGGAGTATGGC. Protein: CASSLGGEYG. The entire CDR3 protein reads CASSLGGEYGYTF. The chain has TRBV5-1 and TRBJ1-2; the D gene is possibly TRBD1 (5 bases). The read ends 3 residues early relative to the CDR3; the germline J gene fills the gap. The length of the CDR3 is 13 residues. Trimming stripped 0 bases from V and 5 bases from J, with 8 bases between. CDR1 is SGHRS and CDR2 is YFSETQ in the germline V gene.

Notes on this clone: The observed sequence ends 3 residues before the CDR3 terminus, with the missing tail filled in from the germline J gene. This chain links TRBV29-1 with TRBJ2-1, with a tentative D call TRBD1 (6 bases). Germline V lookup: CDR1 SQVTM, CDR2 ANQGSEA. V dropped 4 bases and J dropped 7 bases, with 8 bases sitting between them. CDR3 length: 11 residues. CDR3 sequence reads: CSVGRGNEQFF. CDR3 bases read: TGCAGCGTTGGCAGGGGTAATGAG.

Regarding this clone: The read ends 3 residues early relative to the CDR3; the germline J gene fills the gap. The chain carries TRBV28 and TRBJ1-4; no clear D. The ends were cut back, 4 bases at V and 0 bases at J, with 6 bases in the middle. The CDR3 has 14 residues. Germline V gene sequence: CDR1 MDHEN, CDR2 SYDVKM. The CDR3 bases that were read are TGTGCCAGCAGTTCCGGTTCAACTAATGAAAAA. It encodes CASSSGSTNEK. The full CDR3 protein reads CASSSGSTNEKLFF.

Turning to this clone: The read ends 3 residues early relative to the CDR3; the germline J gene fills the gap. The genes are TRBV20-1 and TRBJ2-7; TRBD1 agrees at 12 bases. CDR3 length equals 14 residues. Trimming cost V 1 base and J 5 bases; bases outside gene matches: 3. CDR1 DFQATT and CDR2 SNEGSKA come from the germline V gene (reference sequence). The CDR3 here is CSARGGTGGNEQYF. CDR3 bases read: TGCAGTGCTAGAGGTGGGACAGGGGGCAACGAG.

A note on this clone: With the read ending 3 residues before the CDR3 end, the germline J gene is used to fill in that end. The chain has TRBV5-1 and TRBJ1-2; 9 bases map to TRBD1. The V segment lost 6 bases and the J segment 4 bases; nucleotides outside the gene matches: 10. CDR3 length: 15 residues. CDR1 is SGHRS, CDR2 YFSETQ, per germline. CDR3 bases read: TGCGCCAGCACTTTGGGACAGGGCGCCATCTATGGC. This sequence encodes CASTLGQGAIYG. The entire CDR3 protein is CASTLGQGAIYGYTF.

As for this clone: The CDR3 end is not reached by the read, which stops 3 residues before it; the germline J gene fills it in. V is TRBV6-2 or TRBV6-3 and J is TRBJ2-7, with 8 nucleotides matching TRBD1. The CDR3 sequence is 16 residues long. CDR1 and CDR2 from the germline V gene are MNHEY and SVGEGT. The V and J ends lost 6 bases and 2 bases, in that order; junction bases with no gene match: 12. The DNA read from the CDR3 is TGTGCCAGCAGACCGGTCCCCCGGACAGGGACCTACGAG. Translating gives CASRPVPRTGTYE. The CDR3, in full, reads CASRPVPRTGTYEQYF.

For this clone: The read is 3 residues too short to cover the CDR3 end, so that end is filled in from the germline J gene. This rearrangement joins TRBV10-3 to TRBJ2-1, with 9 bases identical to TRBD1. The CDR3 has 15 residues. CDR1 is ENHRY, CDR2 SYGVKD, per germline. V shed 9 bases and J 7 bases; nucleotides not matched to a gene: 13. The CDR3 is CAISGGTGMRNEQFF. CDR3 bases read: TGTGCCATATCCGGGGGGACAGGGATGAGGAATGAG.

Partial CDR3 DNA: TGTGCCAGCAGCACTAGCGGAAGAACCTACGAG. Amino acid sequence: CASSTSGRTYE. The whole CDR3 sequence is CASSTSGRTYEQYF. V gene TRBV28 combines with J gene TRBJ2-7; the match to TRBD2 covers 8 bases. The missing CDR3 end, 3 residues past where the read stops, is filled in from the germline J gene. CDR1 and CDR2 from the germline V gene are MDHEN and SYDVKM. V dropped 6 bases and J dropped 2; count of bases not matched to a gene: 6. This CDR3 is built from 14 residues. Together with reference TRBV28 and TRBJ2-7, the CDR3 gives the full variable domain: DVKVTQSSRYLVKRTGEKVFLECVQDMDHENMFWYRQDPGLGLRLIYFSYDVKMKEKGDIPEGYSVSREKKERFSLILESASTNQTSMYLCASSTSGRTYEQYFGPGTRLTVT.

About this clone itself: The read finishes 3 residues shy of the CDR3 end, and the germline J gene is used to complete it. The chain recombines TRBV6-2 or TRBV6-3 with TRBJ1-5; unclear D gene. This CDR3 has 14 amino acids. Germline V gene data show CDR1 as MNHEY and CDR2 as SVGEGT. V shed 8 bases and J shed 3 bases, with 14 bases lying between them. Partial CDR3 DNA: TGTGCCAGCTCGTTAAGGGTATTCAATCAGCCC. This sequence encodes CASSLRVFNQP. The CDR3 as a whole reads CASSLRVFNQPQHF.

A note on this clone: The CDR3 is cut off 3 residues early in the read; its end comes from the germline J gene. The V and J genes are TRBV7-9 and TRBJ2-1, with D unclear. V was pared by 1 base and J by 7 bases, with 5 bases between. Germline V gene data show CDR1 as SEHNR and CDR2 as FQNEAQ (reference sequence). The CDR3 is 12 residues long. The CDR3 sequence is CASSLGQNEQFF. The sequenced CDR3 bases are TGTGCCAGCAGCTTAGGGCAGAATGAG.

The DNA read from the CDR3 is TGTGCCAGCTCGCTCGGTCCCTATGGT. Residues: CASSLGPYG. The full-length CDR3 reads as CASSLGPYGQYF. This sequence joins TRBV18 and TRBJ2-4; D not certain. The sequence runs out 3 residues before the end of the CDR3; the remainder is reconstructed from the germline J gene. Per the germline V gene, CDR1 is KGHSH and CDR2 is LQKENI. The CDR3 has 12 amino acids.

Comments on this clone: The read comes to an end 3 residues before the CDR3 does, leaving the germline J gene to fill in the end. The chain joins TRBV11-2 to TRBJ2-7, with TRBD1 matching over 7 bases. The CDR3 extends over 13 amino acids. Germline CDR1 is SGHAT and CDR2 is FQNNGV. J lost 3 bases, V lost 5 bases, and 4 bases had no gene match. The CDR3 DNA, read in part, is TGTGCCAGCAGCCGGGACAGCCTCTACGAG. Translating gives CASSRDSLYE. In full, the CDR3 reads CASSRDSLYEQYF.

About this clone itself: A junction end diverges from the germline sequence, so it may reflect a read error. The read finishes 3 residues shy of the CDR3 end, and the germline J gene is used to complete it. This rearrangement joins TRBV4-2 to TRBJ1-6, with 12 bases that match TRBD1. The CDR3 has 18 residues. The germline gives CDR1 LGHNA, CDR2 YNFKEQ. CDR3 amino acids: CASSPGTGGAFYNSPLHF. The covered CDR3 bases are TGCGCCAGCAGCCCCGGGACAGGGGGCGCGTTCTATAATTCACCC.

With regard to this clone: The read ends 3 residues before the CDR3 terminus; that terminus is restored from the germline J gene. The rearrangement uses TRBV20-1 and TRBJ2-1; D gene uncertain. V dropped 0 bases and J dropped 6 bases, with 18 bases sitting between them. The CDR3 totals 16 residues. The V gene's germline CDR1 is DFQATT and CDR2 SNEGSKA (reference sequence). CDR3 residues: CSARDQEIPKGNEQFF. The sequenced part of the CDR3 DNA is TGCAGTGCTAGAGACCAAGAAATCCCAAAGGGCAATGAG.

The CDR3 region is CASSTRGGHQPQHF. CDR3 DNA, as far as it was read: TGTGCCAGCAGCACCCGGGGGGGGCATCAGCCC. V and J are TRBV13 and TRBJ1-5, with a weak D call TRBD1 (6 bases). The read gets to within 3 residues of the CDR3 end, and the germline J gene fills in the rest. The CDR3 spans 14 residues. The V gene's germline CDR1 is PRHDT and CDR2 FYEKMQ (reference sequence). V was cut by 5 bases and J by 5 bases, with 13 bases left in between.

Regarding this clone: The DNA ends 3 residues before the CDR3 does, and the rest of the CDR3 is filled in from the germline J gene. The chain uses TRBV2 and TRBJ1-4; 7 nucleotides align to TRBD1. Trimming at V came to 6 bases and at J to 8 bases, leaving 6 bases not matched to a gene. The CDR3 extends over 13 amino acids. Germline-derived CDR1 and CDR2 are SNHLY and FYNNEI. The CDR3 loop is CASRDRIREKLFF. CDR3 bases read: TGTGCCAGCAGGGACAGGATTAGGGAAAAA.

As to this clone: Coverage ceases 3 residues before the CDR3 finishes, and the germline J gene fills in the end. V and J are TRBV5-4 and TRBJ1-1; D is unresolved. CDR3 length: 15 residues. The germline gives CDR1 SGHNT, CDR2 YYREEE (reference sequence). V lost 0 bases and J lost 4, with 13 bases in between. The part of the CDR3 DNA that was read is TGTGCCAGCAGCTTGGCCCCAGAACAAACCACTGAA. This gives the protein CASSLAPEQTTE. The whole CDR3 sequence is CASSLAPEQTTEAFF.